The clone carrying this T cell receptor (beta chain) came up a few times. The entry originates in a study of blood T cell repertoires in COVID-19. V dropped 6 bases and J dropped 3; count of bases not matched to a gene: 4. The CDR3 sequence is 15 residues long. The germline CDR1 and CDR2 sequences are MNHEY and SVGAGI. Study members were between roughly 18 and 90 years old and lived in around 24 US regions. Each participant's cohort was designated according to participant-reported clinical history. Two negative PCRs, clearance, or symptom resolution were required of recovered Cohort 3 donors. Authors' processing steps: Reference gene primer amplification gave estimated nucleated cell counts. TCRdb's table, derived via immunoSEQ multiplex PCR, lists solely in-frame clones and lacks some. D and trimming come from the DNA, and the V and J calls and clone size come from that table. The profile shows 300,000 to 400,000 clones, 75% to 90% of them singletons.

The sample taken for sequencing was PBMCs or T cells enriched from blood (not recorded which). The sequence was obtained from a man between 60 and 75 years old who had recovered from COVID-19. The chain carries TRBV6-5 and TRBJ2-1; 11 bases align to TRBD2. In DNA form, the CDR3 reads TGTGCCAGCAGACGGGGACTAGCGGACTACAATGAGCAGTTCTTC. Protein sequence: CASRRGLADYNEQFF.